The 13 T cell receptor beta chains below all came from one sample that was sequenced in a study of PD-L1 blockade in urothelial cancer. Time point denoted: pretreatment peripheral blood. The protocol was immunoSEQ multiplex PCR, while the TCRdb copy is restricted to in-frame clones and leaves out a portion. The table has about 38,000 clones, over 80% seen once; the top ten hold roughly 15%. The material was PBMCs, obtained around atezolizumab (anti-PD-L1) treatment. These TCRs come from a man aged 80 or over with urothelial cancer.

This chain links TRBV7-2 with TRBJ2-3; 14 positions match TRBD2. The CDR3 has 18 amino acids. V lost 5 bases to trimming and J lost 1 base; unmatched junction nucleotides: 8. Germline V CDR1 and CDR2: SGHTA, FQGNSA. CDR3 residues: CASSPQPGLAGGTDTQYF. The CDR3 DNA sequence: TGTGCCAGCAGCCCACAACCGGGACTAGCGGGAGGCACAGATACGCAGTATTTT. The variable domain in full, completed from reference TRBV7-2 and TRBJ2-3, reads GAGVSQSPSNKVTEKGKDVELRCDPISGHTALYWYRQSLGQGLEFLIYFQGNSAPDKSGLPSDRFSAERTGGSVSTLTIQRTQQEDSAVYLCASSPQPGLAGGTDTQYFGPGTRLTVL.

The chain employs TRBV28 and TRBJ2-1; D may be TRBD2 (7 bases). CDR1 is MDHEN and CDR2 is SYDVKM in the germline V gene. V was cut by 8 bases and J by 7 bases, with 21 bases left in between. The CDR3 contains 15 residues. The CDR3 coding sequence is TGTGCCAGCCCCCCAGGAGGGGGGGTTGGAAATGAGCAGTTCTTC. Its protein is CASPPGGGVGNEQFF.

The rearrangement uses TRBV10-2 and TRBJ2-7; D is perhaps TRBD1 (6 bases). The CDR3 runs to 15 residues. The germline V gene has CDR1 WSHSY and CDR2 SAAADI. The V gene lost 2 bases and the J gene lost 1 base, with 12 bases spanning the gap. CDR3 bases: TGCGCCAGCAGTGAGCGAATGACAGGTTCCTACGAGCAGTACTTC. Amino acid sequence: CASSERMTGSYEQYF.

This clone is labeled medium-sized (0.01 to 0.1%). The chain joins TRBV9 to TRBJ2-5; D might be TRBD1 (6 bases). CDR1 and CDR2 from the germline V gene are SGDLS and YYNGEE. The CDR3 spans 16 residues. V was shortened by 3 bases and J by 5 bases, with 20 bases between the two germline ends. The CDR3 here is CASSAEGSGRGETQYF. The CDR3 region has the DNA TGTGCCAGCAGCGCAGAGGGATCCGGAAGGGGGGAGACCCAGTACTTC.

The rearrangement links TRBV5-1 to TRBJ2-2; 13 bases agree with TRBD2. After removal of 4 bases from V and 7 bases from J, the junction contained 7 bases not matched to a gene. The CDR3 totals 16 residues. CDR1 and CDR2 from the germline V gene are SGHRS and YFSETQ. CDR3 DNA sequence: TGCGCCAGCAGCAGAGGACTAGCGGGAGTAAACGGGGAGCTGTTTTTT. Its protein product is CASSRGLAGVNGELFF.

This chain joins TRBV7-6 and TRBJ2-3, with 8 bases matching TRBD2. The trim removed 4 bases at V and 0 bases at J, leaving 6 bases unmatched. The germline V gene has CDR1 SGHVS and CDR2 FNYEAQ. CDR3 length equals 16 residues. The CDR3 loop is CASSSLAGSSTDTQYF. CDR3 in DNA: TGTGCCAGCAGCTCCCTAGCGGGTTCTAGCACAGATACGCAGTATTTT.

V is TRBV6-1 and J is TRBJ2-3; no clear D. This CDR3 is built from 12 residues. The V and J ends lost 6 bases and 4 bases respectively, with 8 bases between them. Germline loops: CDR1 MNHNS, CDR2 SASEGT. The CDR3 DNA reads TGTGCCAGCAGAATACAGTCAGATACGCAGTATTTT. Its protein product is CASRIQSDTQYF.

This clone occurred a few times. The rearrangement links TRBV7-2 to TRBJ1-1; a possible D gene is TRBD1 (5 bases). The germline gives CDR1 SGHTA, CDR2 FQGNSA. The CDR3 has 15 residues. V dropped 5 bases and J dropped 1 base, with 14 bases sitting between them. CDR3 loop: CASSLPGLQNTEAFF. CDR3 DNA sequence: TGTGCCAGCAGCCTTCCGGGACTGCAGAACACTGAAGCTTTCTTT.

The chain combines TRBV7-6 with TRBJ2-5, with 12 bases identical to TRBD2. Germline assignment: CDR1 SGHVS and CDR2 FNYEAQ. This CDR3 spans 16 amino acids. V was pared by 0 bases and J by 7 bases, with 6 bases of the junction left unmatched. The CDR3 DNA sequence: TGTGCCAGCAGCTTAGCGCTAGCGGGAGGGCCTGGGACCCAGTACTTC. Protein product: CASSLALAGGPGTQYF.

This clone was found a few times. V and J are TRBV7-2 and TRBJ2-7; D not resolved. Trimming cost V 1 base and J 10 bases, with 17 bases left between them. This CDR3 region has 14 residues. The germline V gene encodes CDR1 SGHTA and CDR2 FQGNSA. CDR3 amino acids: CASSLGQEQLGQYF. The DNA for the CDR3 is TGTGCCAGCAGCTTAGGGCAGGAACAGCTTGGACAGTACTTC.

The chain links TRBV28 to TRBJ1-5; TRBD1 aligns across 8 bases. CDR3 length: 13 residues. Germline CDR1 and CDR2: MDHEN and SYDVKM. V shed 8 bases and J 7 bases; nucleotides not matched to a gene: 7. The CDR3 DNA sequence: TGTGCCAGCCGTCAGGGGGCGGCACAGCCCCAGCATTTT. As protein: CASRQGAAQPQHF.

The chain couples TRBV7-2 to TRBJ1-2; 11 bases map to TRBD1. CDR1 is SGHTA and CDR2 is FQGNSA in the germline V gene. CDR3 length: 16 amino acids. Trimming took 1 base from V and 6 from J; bases not matched to a gene: 7. In nucleotides, the CDR3 is TGTGCCAGCAGCTTAGGGGGGACAGGGGGTAAAGATGGCTACACCTTC. The encoded protein is CASSLGGTGGKDGYTF.

The chain carries TRBV19 and TRBJ2-1, with unresolved D. The CDR3 loop spans 14 amino acids. V shed 5 bases and J shed 5 bases, with 13 bases lying between them. Germline V lookup: CDR1 LNHDA, CDR2 SQIVND (reference sequence). The CDR3 sequence is CASSVVSEHNEQFF. CDR3 DNA: TGTGCCAGTAGTGTGGTATCAGAACACAATGAGCAGTTCTTC.